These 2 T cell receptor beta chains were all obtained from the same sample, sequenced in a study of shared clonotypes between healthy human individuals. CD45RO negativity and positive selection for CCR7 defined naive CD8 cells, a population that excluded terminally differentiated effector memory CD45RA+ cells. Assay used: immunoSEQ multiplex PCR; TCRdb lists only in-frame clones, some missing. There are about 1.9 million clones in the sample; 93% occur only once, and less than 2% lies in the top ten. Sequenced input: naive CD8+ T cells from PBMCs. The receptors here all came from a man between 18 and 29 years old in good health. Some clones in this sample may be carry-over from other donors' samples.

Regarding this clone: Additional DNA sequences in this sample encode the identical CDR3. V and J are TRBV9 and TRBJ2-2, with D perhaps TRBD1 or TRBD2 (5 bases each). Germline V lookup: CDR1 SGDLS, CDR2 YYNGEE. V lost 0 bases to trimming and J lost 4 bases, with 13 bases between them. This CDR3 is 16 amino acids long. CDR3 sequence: CASSVAGGVGTGELFF. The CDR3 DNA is TGTGCCAGCAGCGTAGCTGGGGGAGTAGGCACCGGGGAGCTGTTTTTT.

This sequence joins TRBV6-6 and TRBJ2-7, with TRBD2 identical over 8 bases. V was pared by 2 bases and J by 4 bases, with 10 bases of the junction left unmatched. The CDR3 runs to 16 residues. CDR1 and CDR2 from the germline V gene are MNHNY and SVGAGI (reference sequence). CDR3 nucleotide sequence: TGTGCCAGCAGTTACCCTAAGCGGGAGAAGAGGTACGAGCAGTACTTC. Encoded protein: CASSYPKREKRYEQYF.